Presented here are 4 T cell receptor beta chains from one specimen sequenced in a study of blood T cell repertoires in COVID-19. TCRdb's copy holds only in-frame clones and misses some; the assay was immunoSEQ multiplex PCR. The table has more than 150,000 clones, 70% to 85% seen once. The specimen sequenced was peripheral blood. Source of these receptors: a woman in her fifties or sixties with acute or convalescent COVID-19.

This clone turned up a few times. Written as DNA, the CDR3 is TGTGCCAGCAGCCCGTTGGGGGGACTTGTTTCCCAGTACTTC. Amino acids: CASSPLGGLVSQYF. V is TRBV2 and J is TRBJ2-7; D is possibly TRBD2 (6 bases). CDR3 length: 14 amino acids. The V end lost 6 bases, the J end lost 10 bases, and 22 bases lay between the germline ends. Per the germline V gene, CDR1 is SNHLY and CDR2 is FYNNEI.

This rearrangement joins TRBV14 to TRBJ2-3; 8 bases align to TRBD2. The J segment lost 1 base and the V segment lost 4 bases, leaving 10 bases of the junction unmatched. The CDR3 runs 17 residues. Germline CDR1 SGHDN, CDR2 FVKESK. The CDR3 spells CASSLSPGLDGTDTQYF. The CDR3 DNA reads TGTGCCAGCAGCCTTTCTCCGGGACTAGATGGCACAGATACGCAGTATTTT.

The V and J genes are TRBV4-3 and TRBJ2-3, with a weak D call TRBD1 (8 bases). The germline CDR1 and CDR2 sequences are LGHNA and YSLEER. Trimming pared 1 base from V and 2 bases from J, leaving 16 bases between. This CDR3 is 17 amino acids long. CDR3 loop: CASSQALTGGDTDTQYF. CDR3 bases: TGCGCCAGCAGCCAAGCACTAACAGGGGGGGACACAGATACGCAGTATTTT.

The chain joins TRBV10-3 to TRBJ1-2, with 11 bases lining up with TRBD1. The J segment lost 6 bases and the V segment lost 4 bases, leaving 13 bases of the junction unmatched. Per germline, CDR1 ENHRY and CDR2 SYGVKD. The length of the CDR3 is 17 residues. The CDR3 sequence: CAISAQPGQGVGDGYTF. CDR3 nucleotide sequence: TGTGCCATCAGTGCCCAGCCGGGACAGGGGGTTGGGGATGGCTACACCTTC.